The rows below give T cell receptor beta chains drawn from one sample of a study of blood T cell repertoires in COVID-19. Repertoires were generated with immunoSEQ multiplex PCR, while TCRdb's copy carries only in-frame clones and drops some. The sample yields 90,000 to 100,000 clones, 90% seen once. Sequenced: peripheral blood. The receptors stem from a middle-aged man with acute or convalescent COVID-19. Both conserved end residues are part of each CDR3. The order of the fields is V gene, D gene, J gene, clone size, CDR3 DNA, CDR3 protein. D genes are given only for firm matches. Expanded clones are given a class, and other clones once, few, many or no size at all.

TRBV3-1/TRBV3-2	TRBD1	TRBJ1-3	-	TGTGCCAGCAGCGTACAGGGGAGGTCTGGAAACACCATATATTTT	CASSVQGRSGNTIYF
TRBV6-2/TRBV6-3	TRBD1	TRBJ2-1	once	TGTGCCAGCAGCCCCGGGACAGGTAAAGGGAATGAGCAGTTCTTC	CASSPGTGKGNEQFF
TRBV27	TRBD2	TRBJ2-2	-	TGTGCCAGCAGTTTCATCACCGGGACTAGCGTCCGGGAGCTGTTTTTT	CASSFITGTSVRELFF
TRBV7-2	TRBD2	TRBJ2-7	-	TGTGCCAGCAGCTTAACTGGGACTAGCGGCGCCTACGAGCAGTACTTC	CASSLTGTSGAYEQYF
TRBV7-2	-	TRBJ1-2	-	TGTGCCAGCAGCTTAGTCTCGGGGGACAACTATGGCTACACCTTC	CASSLVSGDNYGYTF
TRBV30	-	TRBJ1-6	-	TGTGCCTGGAGTCAGGCGCCACCCCTCCACTTT	CAWSQAPPLHF
TRBV15	-	TRBJ1-1	-	TGTGCCACCAGGCCTATCACCCACACTGAAGCTTTCTTT	CATRPITHTEAFF
TRBV5-6	TRBD1	TRBJ2-4	-	TGTGCCAGCAGCTTCCTACAGGGGGACAAAAACATTCAGTACTTC	CASSFLQGDKNIQYF
TRBV3-1/TRBV3-2	-	TRBJ2-3	-	TGTGCCAGCAGCCCACCCCTCATAGGGGGGGTGCTCAGCCAGAATACGCAGTATTTT	CASSPPLIGGVLSQNTQYF
TRBV15	-	TRBJ1-1	-	TGTGCCACCAGCAGCAGATACCTAGGGGATGTGAACACTGAAGCTTTCTTT	CATSSRYLGDVNTEAFF